This T cell receptor beta chain was sequenced during a study of T cells in Graves' hyperthyroidism and ophthalmopathy. Study-level information: Upon initial diagnosis and before any treatment, peripheral blood was collected. General study findings and limits: Also found in blood were most expanded thyroid clonotypes above 0.001.

Using RNA transcripts as the source, TCR beta CDR3 regions were amplified. The TCR CDR3 was amplified in a first-round RT-PCR using the HTBI primer set. Via MiXCR, TCRdb re-called the multiplex PCR reads, giving one row per CDR3 protein. The table lists 560,000 or so distinct CDR3 sequences, just under 20% of them singletons. This clonotype occurred a few times. Its antigen is not identified. Likely a read error: the CDR3 ends without its conserved phenylalanine or tryptophan. Between the trimmed V and J ends, which lost 3 bases and 0 bases, there was a span of 12 bases. The CDR3 is 16 amino acids. CDR1 and CDR2 from the germline V gene are SGHRS and YFSETQ. Ophthalmopathy patients had moderate-to-severe active disease, CAS ≥3, NOSPECS ≥4, and disease duration under 3 months. The study excluded patients with uncontrolled infection, other autoimmune disease, pregnancy or lactation.

The specimen sequenced was blood. The chain carries TRBV5-1 and TRBJ2-2; D remains unclear. This clonotype was sampled from a man aged 40-49 years with Graves' ophthalmopathy. The CDR3 loop reads CASSWNALANTGELFS. CDR3 DNA sequence: TGCGCCAGCAGCTGGAACGCTCTCGCGAACACCGGGGAGCTGTTTTCT.